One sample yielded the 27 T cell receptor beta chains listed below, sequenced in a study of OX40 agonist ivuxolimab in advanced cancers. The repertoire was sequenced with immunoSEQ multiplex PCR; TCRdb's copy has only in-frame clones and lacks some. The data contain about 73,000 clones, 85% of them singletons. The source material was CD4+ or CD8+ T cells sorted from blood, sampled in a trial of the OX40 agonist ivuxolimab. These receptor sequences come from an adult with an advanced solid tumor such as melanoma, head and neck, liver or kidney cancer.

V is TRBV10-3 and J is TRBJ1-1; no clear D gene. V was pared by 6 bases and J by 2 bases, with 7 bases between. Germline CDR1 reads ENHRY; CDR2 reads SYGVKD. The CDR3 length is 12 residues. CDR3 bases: TGTGCCATCAGGGAACCAAACACTGAAGCTTTCTTT. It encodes CAIREPNTEAFF.

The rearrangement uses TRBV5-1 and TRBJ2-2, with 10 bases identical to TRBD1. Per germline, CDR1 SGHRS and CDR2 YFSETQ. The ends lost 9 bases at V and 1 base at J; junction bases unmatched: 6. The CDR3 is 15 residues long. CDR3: CATGQGVLNTGELFF. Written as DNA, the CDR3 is TGCGCCACCGGACAGGGGGTTTTGAACACCGGGGAGCTGTTTTTT. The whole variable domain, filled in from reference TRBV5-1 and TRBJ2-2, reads KAGVTQTPRYLIKTRGQQVTLSCSPISGHRSVSWYQQTPGQGLQFLFEYFSETQRNKGNFPGRFSGRQFSNSRSEMNVSTLELGDSALYLCATGQGVLNTGELFFGEGSRLTVL.

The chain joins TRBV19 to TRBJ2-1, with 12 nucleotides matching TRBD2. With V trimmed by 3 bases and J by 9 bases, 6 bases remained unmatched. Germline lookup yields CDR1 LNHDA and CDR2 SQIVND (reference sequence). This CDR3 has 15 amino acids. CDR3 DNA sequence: TGTGCCAGTAGTATTACTAGCGGGGGGTTCAGTGAGCAGTTCTTC. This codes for CASSITSGGFSEQFF.

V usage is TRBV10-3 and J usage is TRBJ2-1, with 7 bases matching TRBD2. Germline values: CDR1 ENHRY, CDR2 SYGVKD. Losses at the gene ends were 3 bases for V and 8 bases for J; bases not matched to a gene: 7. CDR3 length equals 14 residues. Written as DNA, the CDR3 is TGTGCCATCAGTGACAAAACTAGCGCCCATGAGCAGTTCTTC. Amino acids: CAISDKTSAHEQFF.

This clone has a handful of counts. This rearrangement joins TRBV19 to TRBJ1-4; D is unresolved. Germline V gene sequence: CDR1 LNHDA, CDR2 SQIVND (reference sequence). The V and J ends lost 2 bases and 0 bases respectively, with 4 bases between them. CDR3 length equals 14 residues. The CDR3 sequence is CASSIYSTNEKLFF. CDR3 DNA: TGTGCCAGTAGTATATACTCAACTAATGAAAAACTGTTTTTT.

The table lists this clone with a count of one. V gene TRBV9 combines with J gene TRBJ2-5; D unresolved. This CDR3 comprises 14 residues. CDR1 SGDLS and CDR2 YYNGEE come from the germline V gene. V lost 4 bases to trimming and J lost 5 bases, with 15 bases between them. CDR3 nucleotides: TGTGCCAGCAGCCCCAAGGTTGGGTTGGAGACCCAGTACTTC. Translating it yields CASSPKVGLETQYF.

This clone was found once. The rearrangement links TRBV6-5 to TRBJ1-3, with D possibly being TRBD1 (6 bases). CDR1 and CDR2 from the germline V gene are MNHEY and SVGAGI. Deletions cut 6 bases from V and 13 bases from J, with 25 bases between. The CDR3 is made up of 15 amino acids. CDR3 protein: CASSPGQSFGNRIYF. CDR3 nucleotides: TGTGCCAGCAGCCCCGGACAGAGTTTTGGGAACAGGATATATTTT.

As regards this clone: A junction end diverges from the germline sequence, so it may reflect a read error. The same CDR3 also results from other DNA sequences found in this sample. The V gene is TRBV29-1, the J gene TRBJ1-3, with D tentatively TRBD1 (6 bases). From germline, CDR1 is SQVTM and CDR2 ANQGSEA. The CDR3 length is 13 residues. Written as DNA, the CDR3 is TGCAGCGTCGAAGGGGGGTCTGGAAACACCATATATTTT. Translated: CSVEGGSGNTIYF.

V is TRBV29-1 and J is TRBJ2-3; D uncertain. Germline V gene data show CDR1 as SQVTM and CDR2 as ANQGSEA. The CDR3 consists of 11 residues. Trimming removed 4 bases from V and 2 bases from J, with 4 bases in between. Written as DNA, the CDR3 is TGCAGCGTTGGATTCACAGATACGCAGTATTTT. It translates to CSVGFTDTQYF.

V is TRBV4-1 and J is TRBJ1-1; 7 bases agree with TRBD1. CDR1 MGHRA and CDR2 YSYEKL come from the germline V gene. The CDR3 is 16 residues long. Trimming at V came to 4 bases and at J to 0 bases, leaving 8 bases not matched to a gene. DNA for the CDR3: TGCGCCAGCAGCCCCGGCCCGGGACAGATGAACACTGAAGCTTTCTTT. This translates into CASSPGPGQMNTEAFF.

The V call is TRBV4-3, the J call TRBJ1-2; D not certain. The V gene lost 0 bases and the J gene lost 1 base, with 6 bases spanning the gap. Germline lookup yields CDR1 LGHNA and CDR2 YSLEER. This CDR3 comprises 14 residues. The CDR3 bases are TGCGCCAGCAGCCAAGACCGGGATAACTATGGCTACACCTTC. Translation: CASSQDRDNYGYTF.

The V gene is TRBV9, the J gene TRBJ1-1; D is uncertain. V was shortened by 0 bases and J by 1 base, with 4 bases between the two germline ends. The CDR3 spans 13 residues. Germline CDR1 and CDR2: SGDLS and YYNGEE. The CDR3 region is CASSVGTNTEAFF. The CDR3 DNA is TGTGCCAGCAGCGTAGGCACGAACACTGAAGCTTTCTTT.

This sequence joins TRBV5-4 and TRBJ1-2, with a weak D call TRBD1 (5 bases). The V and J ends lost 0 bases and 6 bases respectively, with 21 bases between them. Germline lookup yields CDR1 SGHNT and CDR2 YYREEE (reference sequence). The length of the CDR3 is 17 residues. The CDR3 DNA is TGTGCCAGCAGCTTGGTGGGGATGCCGGGGGATCAGGATGGCTACACCTTC. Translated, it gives CASSLVGMPGDQDGYTF.

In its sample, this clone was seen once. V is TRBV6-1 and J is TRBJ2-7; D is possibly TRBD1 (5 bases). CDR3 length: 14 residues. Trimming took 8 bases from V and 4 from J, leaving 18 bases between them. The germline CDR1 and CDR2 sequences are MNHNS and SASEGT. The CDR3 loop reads CASRSRQGYYEQYF. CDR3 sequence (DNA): TGTGCCAGCCGCTCCCGGCAGGGATATTACGAGCAGTACTTC.

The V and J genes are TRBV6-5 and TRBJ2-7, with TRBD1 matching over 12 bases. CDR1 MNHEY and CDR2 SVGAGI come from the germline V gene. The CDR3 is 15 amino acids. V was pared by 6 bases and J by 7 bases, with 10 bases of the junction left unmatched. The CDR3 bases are TGTGCCAGCAGACCACCGGGACAGGGGGCTCGGGAGCAGTACTTC. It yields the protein CASRPPGQGAREQYF.

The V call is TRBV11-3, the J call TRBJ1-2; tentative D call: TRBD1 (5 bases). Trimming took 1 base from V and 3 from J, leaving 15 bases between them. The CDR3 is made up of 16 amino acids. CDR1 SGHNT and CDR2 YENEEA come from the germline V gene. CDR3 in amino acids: CASSLVSQGDDYGYTF. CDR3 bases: TGTGCCAGCAGCTTAGTCTCCCAGGGAGACGACTATGGCTACACCTTC.

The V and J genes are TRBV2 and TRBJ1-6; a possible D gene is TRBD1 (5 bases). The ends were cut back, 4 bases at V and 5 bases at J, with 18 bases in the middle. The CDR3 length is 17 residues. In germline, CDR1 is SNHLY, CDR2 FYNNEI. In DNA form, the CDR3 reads TGTGCCAGCAGTGTAGAATCGGGGCGTAAGGATAATTCACCCCTCCACTTT. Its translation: CASSVESGRKDNSPLHF.

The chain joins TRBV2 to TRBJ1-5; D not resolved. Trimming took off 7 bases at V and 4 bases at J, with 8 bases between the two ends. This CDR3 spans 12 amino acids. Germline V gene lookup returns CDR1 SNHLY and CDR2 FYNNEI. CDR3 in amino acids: CASNKVNQPQHF. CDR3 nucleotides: TGTGCCAGCAATAAGGTGAATCAGCCCCAGCATTTT. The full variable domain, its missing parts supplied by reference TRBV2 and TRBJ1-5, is EPEVTQTPSHQVTQMGQEVILRCVPISNHLYFYWYRQILGQKVEFLVSFYNNEISEKSEIFDDQFSVERPDGSNFTLKIRSTKLEDSAMYFCASNKVNQPQHFGDGTRLSIL.

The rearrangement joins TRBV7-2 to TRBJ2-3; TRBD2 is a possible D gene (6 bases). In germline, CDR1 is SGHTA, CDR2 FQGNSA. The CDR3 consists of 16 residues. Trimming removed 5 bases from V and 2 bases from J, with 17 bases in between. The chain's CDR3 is CASSQLSGLPTDTQYF. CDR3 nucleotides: TGTGCCAGCAGCCAACTAAGCGGGCTCCCCACAGATACGCAGTATTTT. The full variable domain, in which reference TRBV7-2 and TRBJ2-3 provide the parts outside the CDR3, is GAGVSQSPSNKVTEKGKDVELRCDPISGHTALYWYRQSLGQGLEFLIYFQGNSAPDKSGLPSDRFSAERTGGSVSTLTIQRTQQEDSAVYLCASSQLSGLPTDTQYFGPGTRLTVL.

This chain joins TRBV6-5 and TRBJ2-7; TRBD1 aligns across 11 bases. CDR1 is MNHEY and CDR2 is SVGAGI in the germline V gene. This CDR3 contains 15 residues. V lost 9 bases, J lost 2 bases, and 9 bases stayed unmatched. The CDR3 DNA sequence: TGTGCCAGTAGAAGGACAGGGGGCTCCCCCTACGAGCAGTACTTC. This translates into CASRRTGGSPYEQYF.

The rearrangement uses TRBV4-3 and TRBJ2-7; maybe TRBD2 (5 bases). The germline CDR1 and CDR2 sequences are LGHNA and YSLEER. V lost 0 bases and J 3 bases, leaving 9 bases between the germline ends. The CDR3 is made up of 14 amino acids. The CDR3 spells CASSQDLGNYEQYF. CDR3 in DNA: TGCGCCAGCAGCCAAGATCTCGGGAACTACGAGCAGTACTTC.

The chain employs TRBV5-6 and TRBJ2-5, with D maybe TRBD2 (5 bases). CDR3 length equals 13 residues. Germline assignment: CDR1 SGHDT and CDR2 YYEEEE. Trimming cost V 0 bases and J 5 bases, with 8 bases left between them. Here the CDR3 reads CASSLAWRETQYF. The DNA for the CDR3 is TGTGCCAGCAGCTTGGCCTGGAGGGAGACCCAGTACTTC.

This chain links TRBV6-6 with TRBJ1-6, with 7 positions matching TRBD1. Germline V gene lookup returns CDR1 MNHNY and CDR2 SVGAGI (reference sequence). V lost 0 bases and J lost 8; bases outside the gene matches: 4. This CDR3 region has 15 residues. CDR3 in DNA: TGTGCCAGCAGTTACTCGTCCAGGGGGGATTCACCCCTCCACTTT. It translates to CASSYSSRGDSPLHF.

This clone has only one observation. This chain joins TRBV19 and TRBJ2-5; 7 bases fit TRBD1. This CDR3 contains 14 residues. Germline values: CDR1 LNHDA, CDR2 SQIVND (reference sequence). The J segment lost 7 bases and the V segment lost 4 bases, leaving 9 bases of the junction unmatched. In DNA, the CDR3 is TGTGCCAGTAGTACACCGACAGGGTCCGGGACCCAGTACTTC. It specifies CASSTPTGSGTQYF. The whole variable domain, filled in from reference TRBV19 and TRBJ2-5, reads DGGITQSPKYLFRKEGQNVTLSCEQNLNHDAMYWYRQDPGQGLRLIYYSQIVNDFQKGDIAEGYSVSREKKESFPLTVTSAQKNPTAFYLCASSTPTGSGTQYFGPGTRLLVL.

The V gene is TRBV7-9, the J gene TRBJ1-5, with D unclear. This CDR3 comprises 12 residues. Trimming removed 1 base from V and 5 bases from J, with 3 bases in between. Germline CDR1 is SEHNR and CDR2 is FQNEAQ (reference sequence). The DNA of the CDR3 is TGTGCCAGCAGCTTAGGCGATCAGCCCCAGCATTTT. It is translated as CASSLGDQPQHF. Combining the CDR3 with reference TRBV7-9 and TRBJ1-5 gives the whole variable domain DTGVSQNPRHKITKRGQNVTFRCDPISEHNRLYWYRQTLGQGPEFLTYFQNEAQLEKSRLLSDRFSAERPKGSFSTLEIQRTEQGDSAMYLCASSLGDQPQHFGDGTRLSIL.

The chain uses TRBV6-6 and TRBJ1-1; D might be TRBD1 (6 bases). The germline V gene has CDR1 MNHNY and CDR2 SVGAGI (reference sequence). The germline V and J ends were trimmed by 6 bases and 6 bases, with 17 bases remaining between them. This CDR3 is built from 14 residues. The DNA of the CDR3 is TGTGCCAGCAGACCCCAGGGTGAGGGGGCTGAAGCTTTCTTT. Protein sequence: CASRPQGEGAEAFF.

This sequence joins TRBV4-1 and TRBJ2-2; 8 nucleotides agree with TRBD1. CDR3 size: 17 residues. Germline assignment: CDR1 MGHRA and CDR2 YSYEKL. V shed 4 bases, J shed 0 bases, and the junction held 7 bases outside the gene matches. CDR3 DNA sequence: TGCGCCAGCAGCCCGCCCCCGGACAGGGCGAACACCGGGGAGCTGTTTTTT. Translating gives CASSPPPDRANTGELFF.